Presented here are 6 T cell receptor beta chains from one specimen sequenced in a study of T cell repertoires in cytomegalovirus infection (dated by TCRdb to the late 2010s). Sample treatment or condition, as interpreted from the label and publication: in vitro stimulation with specific CMV peptide epitopes to enrich CMV-specific T cells. The antigens these receptors bind are not known. The instrument given in TCRdb is Illumina HiSeq 1500. TCRdb trimmed the raw reads at Q25, called clones with MiXCR and kept productive beta chains. Every entry covers one CDR3 protein and lists the most common genes and DNA from its rows. For this sample the table gives fewer than 1,000,000 distinct CDR3 sequences, of which 30% to 40% were detected only once. The ten largest account for roughly 13% of the sample. This specimen was cultured CD8+ T cells from PBMCs, taken from culture after CMV antigen stimulation. These receptors were obtained from a human donor in good health (CMV status not recorded). Some clones in this sample may be carry-over from other donors' samples.

This chain connects TRBV6-2 or TRBV6-3 to TRBJ1-5, with D possibly TRBD1 on 5 matching bases. The CDR3 has 15 amino acids. Germline CDR1 is MNHEY and CDR2 is SVGEGT. V was shortened by 2 bases and J by 4 bases, with 12 bases between the two germline ends. The CDR3 is CASSYDSRGNQPQHF. In nucleotides, the CDR3 is TGTGCCAGCAGTTACGACAGTCGGGGGAATCAGCCCCAGCATTTT.

The genes are TRBV4-3 and TRBJ1-1; the D gene is possibly TRBD1 (5 bases). Germline CDR1 is LGHNA and CDR2 is YSLEER. The V and J ends lost 0 bases and 4 bases respectively, with 12 bases between them. CDR3 size: 15 residues. This chain's CDR3 is CASSQDGGWSTEAFF. The CDR3 DNA is TGCGCCAGCAGCCAAGATGGGGGTTGGAGCACTGAAGCTTTCTTT.

A remark on this clonotype: A read error may explain this, as a much larger clone is one base away. The J gene is TRBJ2-7, the V gene TRBV12-3 or TRBV12-4, with D maybe TRBD2 (7 bases). The CDR3 sequence is 12 residues long. V lost 6 bases and J lost 6, with 12 bases in between. CDR3 region: CASSGGGGEQYF. For the CDR3, the DNA is TGTGCCAGCAGCGGGGGAGGGGGCGAGCAGTACTTC.

This clonotype occurred many times. This chain connects TRBV7-2 to TRBJ2-5; D remains ambiguous. Trimming removed 0 bases at V and 4 bases at J, with 6 bases between. From germline, CDR1 is SGHTA and CDR2 FQGNSA. The CDR3 totals 13 residues. The CDR3 protein is CASSLARIETQYF. CDR3 coding DNA: TGTGCCAGCAGCTTAGCGCGTATAGAGACCCAGTACTTC.

J is TRBJ2-7 and V is TRBV6-5; D is ambiguous. The germline CDR1 and CDR2 sequences are MNHEY and SVGAGI. V lost 5 bases to trimming and J lost 5 bases, with 16 bases between them. CDR3 length equals 14 residues. CDR3 sequence reads: CASSPTGFGDEQYF. The CDR3 DNA is TGTGCCAGCAGTCCGACTGGATTTGGGGACGAGCAGTACTTC.

Concerning this clonotype: A junction boundary mismatches the germline segment, possibly from a read error. The genes are TRBV7-6 and TRBJ1-1; D not resolved. CDR1 SGHVS and CDR2 FNYEAQ come from the germline V gene. The length of the CDR3 is 9 residues. The CDR3 nucleotides read TGTGCCAGCAGCCCCCCCTGGACTTTC. Translation: CASSPPWTF.